This TCR beta chain was identified in a study of somatic mutations in cytotoxic T cells in rheumatoid arthritis. Study background: Each patient's diagnosis was followed right away by a blood draw (around 30 ml EDTA), before any treatment. The study's findings and limits: Clonality of CD8+ T cells, which was compared between rheumatoid arthritis patients and age-matched healthy controls, did not differ significantly.

Under the authors' procedure: Matches to published virus-specific TCRB sequences were rare among patient CD8+ clones larger than 1%. The repertoire was sequenced with immunoSEQ multiplex PCR; TCRdb's copy has only in-frame clones and lacks some. The V and J calls and clone size were taken over from that table, and D and trimming were inferred from the DNA. This table has approximately 16,000 clones, around 70% appearing once. The CDR3 consists of 13 residues. The germline V gene encodes CDR1 SGHTA and CDR2 FQGTGA. V gave up 7 bases and J gave up 6 bases; unmatched junction bases: 5. A note on this clone: No antigen is known for it.

V is TRBV7-3 and J is TRBJ2-1; 8 bases are a match to TRBD2. The specimen was CD8+ T cells sorted from blood. The origin of this receptor is an adult with rheumatoid arthritis. Here the CDR3 reads CASTHAGGNEQFF. The CDR3 nucleotides read TGTGCCAGCACCCACGCGGGGGGCAATGAGCAGTTCTTC.